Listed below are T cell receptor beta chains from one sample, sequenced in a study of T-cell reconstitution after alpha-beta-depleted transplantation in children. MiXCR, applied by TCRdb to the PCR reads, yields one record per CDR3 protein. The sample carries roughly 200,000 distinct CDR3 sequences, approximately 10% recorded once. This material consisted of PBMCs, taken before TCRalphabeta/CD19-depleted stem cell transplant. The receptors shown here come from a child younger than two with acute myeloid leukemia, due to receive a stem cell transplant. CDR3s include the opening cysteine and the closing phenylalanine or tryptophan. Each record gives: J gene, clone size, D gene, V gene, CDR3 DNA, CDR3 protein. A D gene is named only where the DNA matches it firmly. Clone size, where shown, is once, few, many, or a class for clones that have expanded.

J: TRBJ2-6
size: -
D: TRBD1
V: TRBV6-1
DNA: TGTGCCAGCGGACAGGGGACTACTGGGGCCAACGTCCTGACTTTC
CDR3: CASGQGTTGANVLTF

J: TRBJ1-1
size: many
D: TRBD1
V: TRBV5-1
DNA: TGTGCCAGCAGCTTACAGGGGGCGAGCACTGAAGCTTTCTTT
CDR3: CASSLQGASTEAFF

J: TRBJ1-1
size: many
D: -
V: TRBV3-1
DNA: TGTGCCAGCAGCCAAGGGTCGTCGAACACTGAAGCTTTCTTT
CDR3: CASSQGSSNTEAFF

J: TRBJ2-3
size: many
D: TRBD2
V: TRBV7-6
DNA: TGTGCCAGCAGCTCGGCGCCAGGACTAGCGGGATTTGGAGATACGCAGTATTTT
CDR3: CASSSAPGLAGFGDTQYF

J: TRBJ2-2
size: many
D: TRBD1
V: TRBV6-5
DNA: TGTGCCAGCAGTTACGAGCCAGGGGGCGCCCCCGGGGAGCTGTTTTTT
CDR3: CASSYEPGGAPGELFF

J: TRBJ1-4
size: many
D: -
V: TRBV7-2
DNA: TGTGCCAGCAGTTTCCGTGGGGAAAAACTGTTTTTT
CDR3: CASSFRGEKLFF

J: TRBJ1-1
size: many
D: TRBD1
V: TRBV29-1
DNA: TGCAGCGTTGCTCCGGGACAGGGAATTGAAGCTTTCTTT
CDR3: CSVAPGQGIEAFF

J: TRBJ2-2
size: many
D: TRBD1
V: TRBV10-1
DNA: TGCGCCAGCCACCTTGGGACAGGTGGCCCACCGGGGGAGCTGTTTTTT
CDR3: CASHLGTGGPPGELFF

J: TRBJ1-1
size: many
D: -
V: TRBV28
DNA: TGTGCCAGCAGTCCCCGGGGGCGCCGGGAAGCTTTCTTT
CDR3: CASSPRGRREAFF

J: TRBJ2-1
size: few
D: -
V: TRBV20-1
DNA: TGCAGTGGCTTGGAGACCAATAATGAGCAGTTCTTC
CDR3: CSGLETNNEQFF

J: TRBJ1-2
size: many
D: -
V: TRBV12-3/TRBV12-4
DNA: TGTGCCAGCAGCTTAGACCTGGTAGCGGCCGGCTACACCTTC
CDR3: CASSLDLVAAGYTF

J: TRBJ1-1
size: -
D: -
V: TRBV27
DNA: TGTGCCAGCAGTTTACGACAGGATCGGAACACTGAAGCTTTCTTT
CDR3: CASSLRQDRNTEAFF

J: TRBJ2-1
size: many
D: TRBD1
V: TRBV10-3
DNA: TGTGCCATCAGTGAGCGACAGGGCTACAATGAGCAGTTCTTC
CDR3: CAISERQGYNEQFF

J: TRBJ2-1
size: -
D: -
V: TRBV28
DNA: TGTGCCAGCAGTTTGATGGGCGGGACAGTGAATGAGCAGTTCTTC
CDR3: CASSLMGGTVNEQFF

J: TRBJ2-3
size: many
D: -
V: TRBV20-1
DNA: TGCAGTGCCAGAGACCCCCTGCGGGGAGATTCCACAGATACGCAGTATTTT
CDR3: CSARDPLRGDSTDTQYF

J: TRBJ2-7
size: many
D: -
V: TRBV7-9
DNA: TGTGCCAGCGGCCGGGGGCTCTACGAGCAGTACTTC
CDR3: CASGRGLYEQYF

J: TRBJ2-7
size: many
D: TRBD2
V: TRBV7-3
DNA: TGTGCCTCATCTAGCGGGAGGCTGGGATACGAGCAGTACTTC
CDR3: CASSSGRLGYEQYF

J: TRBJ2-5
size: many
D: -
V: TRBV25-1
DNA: TGTGCCAGCAGTGCTGTACGTTCGTACCAAGAGACCCAGTACTTC
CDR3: CASSAVRSYQETQYF

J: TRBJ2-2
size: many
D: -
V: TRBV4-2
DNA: TGTGCCAGCAGCCAAGATGGAGGTTCCGGACGAGCCGGGGAGCTGTTTTTT
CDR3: CASSQDGGSGRAGELFF

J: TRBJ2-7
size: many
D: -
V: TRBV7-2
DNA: TGTGCCAGCAGCCCCGCACTCCTCTCCCACGAGCAGTACTTC
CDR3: CASSPALLSHEQYF

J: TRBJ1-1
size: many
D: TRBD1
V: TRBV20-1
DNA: TGCAGTGCTTCCCCCGGGACAGGGGACACTGAAGCTTTCTTT
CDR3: CSASPGTGDTEAFF

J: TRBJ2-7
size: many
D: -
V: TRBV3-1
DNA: TGTGCCAGCAGCCAAGTCGAGCGGCAAGGGGAGCAGTACTTC
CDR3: CASSQVERQGEQYF

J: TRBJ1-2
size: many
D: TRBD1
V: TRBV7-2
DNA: TGTGCCAGCAGCTTTAATGCAGGGGGTCCCTATGGCTACACCTTC
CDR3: CASSFNAGGPYGYTF

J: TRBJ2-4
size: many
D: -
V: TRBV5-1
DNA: TGCGCCAGCAGCCGTAACGTAGCCAAAAACATTCAGTACTTC
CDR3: CASSRNVAKNIQYF

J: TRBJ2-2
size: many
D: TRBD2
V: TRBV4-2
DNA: TGTGCCAGCAGCCGACTAGCGGGGGGCACCGGGGAGCTGTTTTTT
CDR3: CASSRLAGGTGELFF

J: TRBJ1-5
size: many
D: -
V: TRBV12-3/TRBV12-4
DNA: TGTGCCAGCAGTGTCGAAGGTCAGCCCCAGCATTTT
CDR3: CASSVEGQPQHF

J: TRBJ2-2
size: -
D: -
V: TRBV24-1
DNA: TGTGCCACCAGTGATGAAGGGTACGGGGAGCTGTTTTTT
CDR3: CATSDEGYGELFF

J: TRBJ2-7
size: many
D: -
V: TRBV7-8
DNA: TGTGCCAGCAACCAGGACGGATACTCCTACGAGCAGTACTTC
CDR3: CASNQDGYSYEQYF

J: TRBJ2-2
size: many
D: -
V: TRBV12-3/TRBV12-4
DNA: TGTGCCAGCAGTTTAGCGCAGCTTGACACCGGGGAGCTGTTTTTT
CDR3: CASSLAQLDTGELFF